These T cell receptor beta chains were read from a single sample in a study of human T cells and chemical hapten exposure. TCRdb reprocessed the RACE reads via MiXCR and lists one record per CDR3 protein. The table records about 350,000 distinct CDR3 sequences, approximately 5% of them present only once. The material sequenced was whole blood, taken in connection with sensitization to the hapten diphenylcyclopropenone (DPC). These receptors originate from a woman aged 18 to 35 with alopecia areata. Some clones in this sample may be carry-over from other donors' samples. CDR3s include the opening cysteine and the closing phenylalanine or tryptophan. A D gene is named only where the DNA matches it firmly. Expanded clones are given a class, and other clones once, few, many or no size at all.

-	TRBV4-1	TRBJ1-6	-	CASSHPVGRNSPLHF	TGCGCCAGCAGCCACCCCGTGGGACGTAATTCACCCCTCCACTTT
many	TRBV5-6	TRBJ2-5	-	CASSSYAQETQYF	TGTGCCAGCAGCTCTTACGCCCAAGAGACCCAGTACTTC
few	TRBV10-3	TRBJ2-1	TRBD1	CAIRLPGQPNSIFF	TGTGCCATCAGGTTACCGGGACAGCCTAATAGTATTTTCTTC
few	TRBV20-1	TRBJ1-1	-	CSARPGNGLTEAFF	TGCAGTGCTAGACCGGGGAACGGGTTAACTGAAGCTTTCTTT
many	TRBV20-1	TRBJ1-5	-	CSARYLANQPQHF	TGCAGTGCTAGATATTTGGCCAATCAGCCCCAGCATTTT
few	TRBV5-1	TRBJ2-7	-	CASSLKLTGSEQYF	TGCGCCAGCAGCCTAAAACTTACGGGGTCCGAGCAGTACTTC
few	TRBV6-5	TRBJ2-5	-	CASSYSAGEGETQYF	TGTGCCAGCAGTTACTCGGCAGGGGAGGGAGAGACCCAGTACTTC
-	TRBV11-2	TRBJ2-1	-	CASSPIVGHNEQFF	TGTGCCAGCAGCCCCATCGTTGGTCACAATGAGCAGTTCTTC
-	TRBV4-1	TRBJ1-1	-	CASSQEGRPQAFF	TGCGCCAGCAGCCAAGAAGGACGGCCGCAAGCTTTCTTT
few	TRBV4-3	TRBJ1-5	-	CASSSQEGANQPQHF	TGCGCCAGCAGCAGTCAGGAAGGGGCTAATCAGCCCCAGCATTTT
-	TRBV9	TRBJ2-4	-	CASSPQGTLAKNIQYF	TGTGCCAGCAGCCCTCAGGGGACTCTAGCCAAAAACATTCAGTACTTC
many	TRBV10-3	TRBJ2-1	TRBD2	CAISESGTRTSGQFF	TGTGCCATCAGTGAGTCCGGGACAAGGACTAGCGGCCAGTTCTTC
few	TRBV20-1	TRBJ2-7	-	CSARVSPGPKSRDEQYF	TGCAGTGCTAGAGTTTCCCCCGGGCCCAAATCAAGGGACGAGCAGTACTTC
many	TRBV7-2	TRBJ1-2	TRBD1	CASSVLRTGTIF	TGTGCCAGCAGCGTATTAAGGACAGGGACGATCTTC
-	TRBV4-3	TRBJ1-6	-	CASSQDPGMGSSPLHF	TGCGCCAGCAGCCAAGATCCAGGGATGGGTAGTTCACCCCTCCACTTT
-	TRBV2	TRBJ1-6	-	CASSENTGSYNSPLHF	TGTGCCAGCAGTGAAAACACAGGCTCCTATAATTCACCCCTCCACTTT
many	TRBV5-6	TRBJ2-3	-	CASGTGSTDTQYF	TGTGCCAGCGGAACGGGGAGCACAGATACGCAGTATTTT
once	TRBV2	TRBJ2-4	-	CASSEQEVLAKNIQYF	TGTGCCAGCAGTGAACAGGAAGTATTAGCCAAAAACATTCAGTACTTC
few	TRBV20-1	TRBJ1-5	TRBD1	CSASKTGSVSPQHF	TGCAGTGCTTCCAAGACAGGGTCGGTGTCGCCCCAGCATTTT
-	TRBV6-1	TRBJ2-3	TRBD2	CASRIAGGATDTQYF	TGTGCCAGCAGGATAGCGGGGGGGGCCACAGATACGCAGTATTTT
-	TRBV2	TRBJ1-5	-	CASSDRVANQPQHF	TGTGCCAGCAGTGACAGGGTGGCCAATCAGCCCCAGCATTTT
many	TRBV7-9	TRBJ2-2	-	CASSLVLGAAGELFF	TGTGCCAGCAGCTTAGTCTTGGGGGCCGCCGGGGAGCTGTTTTTT